This T cell receptor (beta chain) appears in the sequencing data of a study of cytotoxic CD8 clonotypes in ibrutinib-treated CLL. Study at large: After a median approximately 12 months on treatment (6 to 36), response samples were drawn. Each sample contained, on average, almost 260,000 productive templates and roughly 96,000 productive rearrangements. Whole-study findings and limits: Higher circulating CD8+ T-cell counts strongly accompanied higher baseline clonality, above age-matched healthy donors.

Concerning this clone: Its antigen is undetermined.

Libraries were prepared by immunoSEQ multiplex PCR; TCRdb keeps only in-frame clonotypes and omits some of them. This sample has some 47,000 clones; about three fifths occur once, and the top ten carry 25% to 30%. In germline, CDR1 is SGHVS, CDR2 FQNEAQ. This CDR3 is built from 14 residues. V dropped 1 base and J dropped 4 bases, with 8 bases sitting between them. From cryopreserved PBMCs came approximately 1.9 micrograms of genomic DNA used for TCR beta libraries. Sequencing was performed on PBMCs, taken after 24 months of ibrutinib treatment. This clonotype was obtained from a human donor with chronic lymphocytic leukemia. The chain couples TRBV7-8 to TRBJ2-1; D is undetermined. The CDR3, as DNA: TGTGCCAGCAGCTTAGTCGGTCTATACAATGAGCAGTTCTTC. This codes for CASSLVGLYNEQFF.